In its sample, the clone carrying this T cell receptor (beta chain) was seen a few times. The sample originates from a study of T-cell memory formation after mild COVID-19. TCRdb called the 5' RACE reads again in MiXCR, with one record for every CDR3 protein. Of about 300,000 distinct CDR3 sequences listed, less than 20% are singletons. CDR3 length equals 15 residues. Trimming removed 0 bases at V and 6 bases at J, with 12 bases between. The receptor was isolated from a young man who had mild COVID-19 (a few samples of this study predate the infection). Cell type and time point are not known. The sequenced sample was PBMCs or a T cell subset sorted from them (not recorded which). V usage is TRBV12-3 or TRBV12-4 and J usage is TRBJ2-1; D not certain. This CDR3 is CASSLAIVGFNEQFF. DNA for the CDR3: TGTGCCAGCAGTTTAGCGATTGTGGGATTCAATGAGCAGTTCTTC.